These 18 T cell receptor beta chains share one sample of origin, sequenced in a study of type 1 regulatory T cells. No antigen is known for these receptors. One entry per CDR3 protein results from TCRdb running MiXCR on the reads. The table includes tens of thousands of distinct CDR3 sequences, under 25% detected once. Study-wide results and caveats: Compared with non-Tr1 cells, Tr1 cells showed a narrower TCR repertoire.

Sample: cultured type 1 regulatory T (Tr1) cells, either the whole culture or a sorted fraction (not recorded which). All receptors derive from a human donor in good health.

The chain has TRBV20-1 and TRBJ1-5; D is perhaps TRBD1 (5 bases). The germline gives CDR1 DFQATT, CDR2 SNEGSKA (reference sequence). The CDR3 is 15 residues long. Trimming pared 3 bases from V and 1 base from J, leaving 13 bases between. The CDR3 region is CSASDGGGSNQPQHF. In DNA, the CDR3 is TGCAGTGCTAGCGATGGGGGTGGAAGCAATCAGCCCCAGCATTTT.

This clonotype was counted once. CDR3 sequence (DNA): TGTGCCAGCAAAGACAGGGGTACCTATAATTCACCCCTCCACTTT. As protein: CASKDRGTYNSPLHF. This sequence joins TRBV19 and TRBJ1-6, with 8 bases fitting TRBD1. The V gene's germline CDR1 is LNHDA and CDR2 SQIVND (reference sequence). The CDR3 is made up of 15 amino acids. V lost 9 bases to trimming and J lost 2 bases; unmatched junction nucleotides: 6. The full variable domain, with the rest looked up from reference TRBV19 and TRBJ1-6, is DGGITQSPKYLFRKEGQNVTLSCEQNLNHDAMYWYRQDPGQGLRLIYYSQIVNDFQKGDIAEGYSVSREKKESFPLTVTSAQKNPTAFYLCASKDRGTYNSPLHFGNGTRLTVT.

As to this clonotype: This could be a read error, since a much larger clone is one nucleotide away. The chain is built from TRBV21-1 and TRBJ2-4. TRBV21-1 is given as a pseudogene. This CDR3 contains 12 residues. CDR3 nucleotides: TGTGCCAGCAGCAAGGAAAGGGATGAGCAGTACTTC. Translation: CASSKERDEQYF.

This clonotype is deemed medium-sized. This chain joins TRBV18 and TRBJ1-1, with TRBD1 matching over 8 bases. Germline trimming cut 3 bases from V and 5 bases from J; bases unmatched to any gene: 8. The CDR3 loop spans 15 amino acids. Germline CDR1 and CDR2: KGHSH and LQKENI. The CDR3 spells CASSPNTDRATEAFF. DNA for the CDR3: TGTGCCAGCTCACCTAACACGGACAGGGCGACTGAAGCTTTCTTT.

This clonotype was detected only a few times. The genes are TRBV28 and TRBJ2-5; D may be TRBD2 (5 bases). The germline gives CDR1 MDHEN, CDR2 SYDVKM. The CDR3 is made up of 16 amino acids. V was clipped by 5 bases and J by 3 bases, with 19 bases between them. The CDR3 region is CASSAPPGKREETQYF. DNA of the CDR3: TGTGCCAGCAGTGCACCGCCGGGGAAGAGGGAAGAGACCCAGTACTTC.

Only a few counts were recorded for this clonotype. This chain joins TRBV29-1 and TRBJ1-2; D possibly corresponds to TRBD1 (5 bases). The CDR3 has 12 amino acids. The germline V gene has CDR1 SQVTM and CDR2 ANQGSEA. The V and J ends lost 3 bases and 4 bases respectively, with 9 bases between them. CDR3 in amino acids: CSVDGGIYGYTF. The DNA for the CDR3 is TGCAGCGTTGATGGGGGGATCTATGGCTACACCTTC.

The gene calls are TRBV6-5 and TRBJ2-7; maybe TRBD2 (5 bases). The length of the CDR3 is 13 residues. Trimming pared 0 bases from V and 2 bases from J, leaving 5 bases between. Germline V gene sequence: CDR1 MNHEY, CDR2 SVGAGI. The CDR3 loop is CASSYSTTYEQYF. CDR3 DNA sequence: TGTGCCAGCAGTTACTCGACTACCTACGAGCAGTACTTC.

The V call is TRBV30, the J call TRBJ1-4; D uncertain. The CDR3 spans 12 residues. V lost 4 bases and J 8 bases, leaving 11 bases between the germline ends. Germline CDR1 and CDR2: GTSNPN and SVGIG (reference sequence). This chain's CDR3 is CAWTERNEKLFF. Here the CDR3 DNA reads TGTGCCTGGACTGAAAGGAACGAAAAACTGTTTTTT.

V usage is TRBV5-1 and J usage is TRBJ2-1; 11 bases agree with TRBD2. V trimming: 0 bases; J trimming: 6 bases; junction bases outside the gene matches: 2. CDR3 size: 15 residues. Looked up from germline, CDR1 is SGHRS and CDR2 is YFSETQ. The CDR3 loop is CASSLATSGINEQFF. The DNA of the CDR3 is TGCGCCAGCAGCTTGGCGACTAGCGGGATCAATGAGCAGTTCTTC.

The rearrangement joins TRBV24-1 to TRBJ2-1; D is uncertain. Germline V CDR1 and CDR2: KGHDR, SFDVKD. V was shortened by 5 bases and J by 7 bases, with 5 bases between the two germline ends. The CDR3 runs 11 residues. In nucleotides, the CDR3 is TGTGCCACCAGTGCTTCGAATGAGCAGTTCTTC. The encoded protein is CATSASNEQFF.

J is TRBJ1-1 and V is TRBV20-1; D ambiguous. V was shortened by 5 bases and J by 5 bases, with 15 bases between the two germline ends. The CDR3 totals 13 residues. Germline CDR1 DFQATT, CDR2 SNEGSKA (reference sequence). CDR3 DNA sequence: TGCAGTGCTCCAGGTGGTAGCTGGACTGAAGCTTTCTTT. Translation gives CSAPGGSWTEAFF.

This clonotype was detected a few times. The chain carries TRBV7-2 and TRBJ1-1; the D gene is possibly TRBD1 (6 bases). Per the germline V gene, CDR1 is SGHTA and CDR2 is FQGNSA. The V end was cut by 5 bases, the J end by 1 base, with 14 bases between. The CDR3 is 15 residues long. The CDR3 nucleotides are TGTGCCAGCAGCCCCCCGGGACATAAGAACACTGAAGCTTTCTTT. Translation gives CASSPPGHKNTEAFF.

The chain combines TRBV3-1 with TRBJ1-6, with no clear D. The V end was cut by 4 bases, the J end by 7 bases, with 8 bases between. This CDR3 has 13 residues. CDR1 is LGHDT and CDR2 is YNNKEL in the germline V gene (reference sequence). CDR3 amino acids: CASSLSENSPLHF. The CDR3 nucleotides are TGTGCCAGCAGCCTGAGTGAAAATTCACCCCTCCACTTT.

Worth noting for this clonotype: At one of its ends the junction is not consistent with the germline gene, which may arise from a read error. The chain joins TRBV5-1 to TRBJ2-7; D is tentatively TRBD1 or TRBD2 (6 bases each). The germline CDR1 and CDR2 sequences are SGHRS and YFSETQ. CDR3 length: 15 amino acids. CDR3 sequence (DNA): TGTGTCAGCAGCCGAACGGGGGCGGCCTCCTACGAGCAGTACTTC. This codes for CVSSRTGAASYEQYF.

The chain employs TRBV18 and TRBJ1-3; D may be TRBD1 (6 bases). The germline CDR1 and CDR2 sequences are KGHSH and LQKENI. This CDR3 comprises 15 residues. Trimming cost V 3 bases and J 1 base, with 10 bases left between them. The CDR3 sequence: CASSPRDTSGNTIYF. The CDR3 bases are TGTGCCAGCTCACCCCGGGACACGTCTGGAAACACCATATATTTT.

The chain employs TRBV27 and TRBJ2-7; D might be TRBD1 (6 bases). The length of the CDR3 is 14 residues. In germline, CDR1 is MNHEY, CDR2 SMNVEV (reference sequence). V was trimmed by 5 bases and J by 2 bases, leaving 13 bases between them. The CDR3 sequence: CASSPGTPPYEQYF. The CDR3 region has the DNA TGTGCCAGCAGTCCGGGGACACCACCCTACGAGCAGTACTTC.

There are a few counts of this clonotype. The chain combines TRBV4-3 with TRBJ2-1; no reliable D call. V dropped 0 bases and J dropped 9 bases, with 9 bases sitting between them. CDR3 size: 13 residues. The germline gives CDR1 LGHNA, CDR2 YSLEER. This CDR3 reads CASSQDPGREQFF. CDR3 nucleotide sequence: TGCGCCAGCAGCCAAGATCCCGGGCGTGAGCAGTTCTTC.

The V gene is TRBV12-3 or TRBV12-4, the J gene TRBJ2-7; 11 nucleotides match TRBD2. The ends lost 6 bases at V and 2 bases at J; junction bases unmatched: 9. The CDR3 runs to 16 residues. The CDR3 loop reads CASRPGTSGFAYEQYF. The DNA of the CDR3 is TGTGCCAGCAGGCCCGGGACTAGCGGATTCGCCTACGAGCAGTACTTC.